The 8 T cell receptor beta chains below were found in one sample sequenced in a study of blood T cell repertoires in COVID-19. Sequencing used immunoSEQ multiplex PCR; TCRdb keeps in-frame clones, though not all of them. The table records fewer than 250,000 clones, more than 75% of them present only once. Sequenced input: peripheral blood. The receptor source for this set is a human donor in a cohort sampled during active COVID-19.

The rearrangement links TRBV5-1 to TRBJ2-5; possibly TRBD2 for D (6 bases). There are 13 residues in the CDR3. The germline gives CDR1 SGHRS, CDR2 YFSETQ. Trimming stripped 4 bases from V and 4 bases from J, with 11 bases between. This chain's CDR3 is CASSRSGVETQYF. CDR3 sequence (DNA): TGCGCCAGCAGCCGGTCGGGGGTAGAGACCCAGTACTTC.

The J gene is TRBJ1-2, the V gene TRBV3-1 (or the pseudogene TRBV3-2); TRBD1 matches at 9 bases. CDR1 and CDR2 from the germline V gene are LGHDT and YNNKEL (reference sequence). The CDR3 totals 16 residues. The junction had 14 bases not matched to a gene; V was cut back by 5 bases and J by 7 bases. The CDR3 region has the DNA TGTGCCAGCAGCTACCGGTCCGGACAGGGGATGTCTGGCTACACCTTC. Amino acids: CASSYRSGQGMSGYTF.

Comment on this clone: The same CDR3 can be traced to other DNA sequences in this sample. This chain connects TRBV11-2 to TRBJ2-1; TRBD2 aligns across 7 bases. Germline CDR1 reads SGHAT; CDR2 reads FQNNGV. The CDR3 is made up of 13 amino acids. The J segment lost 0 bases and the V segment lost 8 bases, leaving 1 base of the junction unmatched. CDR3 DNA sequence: TGTGCCAGCTCTAGCGGCTCCTACAATGAGCAGTTCTTC. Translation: CASSSGSYNEQFF.

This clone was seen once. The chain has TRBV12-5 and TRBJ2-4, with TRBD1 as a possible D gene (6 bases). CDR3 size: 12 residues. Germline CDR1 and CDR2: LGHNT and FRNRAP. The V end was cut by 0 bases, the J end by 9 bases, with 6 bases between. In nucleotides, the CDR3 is TGTGCTAGTGGTTTGGTAGGGGGCATTCAGTACTTC. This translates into CASGLVGGIQYF.

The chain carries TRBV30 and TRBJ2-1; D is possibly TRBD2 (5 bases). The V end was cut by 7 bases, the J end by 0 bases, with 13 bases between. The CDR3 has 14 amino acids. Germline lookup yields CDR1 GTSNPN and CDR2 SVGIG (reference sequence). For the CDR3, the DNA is TGTGCCTCCCAAAGCGGAAGCTCCTACAATGAGCAGTTCTTC. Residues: CASQSGSSYNEQFF.

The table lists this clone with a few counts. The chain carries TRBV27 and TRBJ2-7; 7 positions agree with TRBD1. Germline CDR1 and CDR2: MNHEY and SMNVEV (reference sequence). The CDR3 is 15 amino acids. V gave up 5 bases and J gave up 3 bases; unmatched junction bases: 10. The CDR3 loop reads CASSAAGTALYEQYF. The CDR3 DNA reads TGTGCCAGCAGTGCTGCCGGGACAGCTCTCTACGAGCAGTACTTC.

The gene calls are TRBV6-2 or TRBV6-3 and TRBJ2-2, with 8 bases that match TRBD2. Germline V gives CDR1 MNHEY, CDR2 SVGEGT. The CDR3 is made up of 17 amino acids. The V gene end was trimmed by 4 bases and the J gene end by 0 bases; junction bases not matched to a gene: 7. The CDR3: CASSLPSGGANTGELFF. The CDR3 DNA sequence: TGTGCCAGCAGTTTGCCCTCCGGGGGGGCGAACACCGGGGAGCTGTTTTTT.

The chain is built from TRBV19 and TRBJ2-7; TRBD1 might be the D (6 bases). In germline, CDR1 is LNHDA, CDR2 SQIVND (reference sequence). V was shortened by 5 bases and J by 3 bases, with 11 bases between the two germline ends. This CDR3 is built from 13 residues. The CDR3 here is CASSAGTNYEQYF. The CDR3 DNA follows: TGTGCCAGTAGTGCCGGGACAAACTACGAGCAGTACTTC.